These 26 T cell receptor beta chains share one sample of origin, sequenced in a study of vaccination and CD4 T cells after COVID-19. Once obtained from cultured CD4+ T cells, the DNA was sequenced using the Oncomine TCR Beta short-read assay. TCRdb reprocessed the PCR reads with MiXCR, giving one entry per CDR3 protein. This sample carries about 18,000 distinct CDR3 sequences, around 80% of them seen once, and the ten largest clones take about a sixth. These receptors lack a known antigen. Documented treatment: approximately 9-day PBMC culture with coronavirus spike peptide pools or control peptides (ViraFEST assay). The sample consisted of CD4+ T cells from blood, cultured in vitro, taken after SARS-CoV-2 vaccination. Source of these receptors: a human donor who received a COVID-19 vaccine.

The J gene is TRBJ2-1, the V gene TRBV10-1, with 7 bases lining up with TRBD2. The germline CDR1 and CDR2 sequences are WNHNN and SYGVQD (reference sequence). The J segment lost 4 bases and the V segment lost 2 bases, leaving 2 bases of the junction unmatched. CDR3 length: 14 residues. CDR3 in amino acids: CASSEGGGYNEQFF. The CDR3 DNA reads TGCGCCAGCAGTGAGGGCGGGGGATACAATGAGCAGTTCTTC.

The V call is TRBV20-1, the J call TRBJ2-5; tentative D call: TRBD2 (7 bases). Germline-derived CDR1 and CDR2 are DFQATT and SNEGSKA (reference sequence). The CDR3 totals 14 residues. Trimming took 4 bases from V and 4 from J, leaving 16 bases between them. CDR3 in amino acids: CSAIPGGAAETQYF. The CDR3 nucleotides read TGCAGTGCTATCCCTGGGGGGGCCGCAGAGACCCAGTACTTC.

The chain has TRBV7-9 and TRBJ1-1; D possibly corresponds to TRBD1 (5 bases). V gave up 2 bases and J gave up 2 bases, with 18 bases separating them. The CDR3 is 17 amino acids. Germline loops: CDR1 SEHNR, CDR2 FQNEAQ (reference sequence). CDR3 sequence reads: CASSLIQDVFANTEAFF. CDR3 sequence (DNA): TGTGCCAGCAGCTTAATACAGGACGTTTTCGCAAACACTGAAGCTTTCTTT.

CDR3 DNA: TGTGCCAGCAGTCCGCGGACAGGGGTCGGATATGGCTACACCTTC. Residues: CASSPRTGVGYGYTF. The rearrangement joins TRBV6-1 to TRBJ1-2; the match to TRBD1 covers 9 bases. CDR3 length: 15 amino acids. V shed 5 bases and J 5 bases; nucleotides not matched to a gene: 9. Germline CDR1 is MNHNS and CDR2 is SASEGT.

The chain links TRBV2 to TRBJ1-1, with D possibly matching TRBD1 (6 bases). V gave up 7 bases and J gave up 1 base, with 10 bases separating them. The germline gives CDR1 SNHLY, CDR2 FYNNEI. CDR3 size: 13 residues. CDR3 in DNA: TGTGCCAGCATCCAGGGGCGGAACACTGAAGCTTTCTTT. It translates to CASIQGRNTEAFF. Using reference TRBV2 and TRBJ1-1 for the parts outside the CDR3, the full variable domain is EPEVTQTPSHQVTQMGQEVILRCVPISNHLYFYWYRQILGQKVEFLVSFYNNEISEKSEIFDDQFSVERPDGSNFTLKIRSTKLEDSAMYFCASIQGRNTEAFFGQGTRLTVV.

The chain recombines TRBV6-1 with TRBJ2-7; tentatively, D is TRBD1 (5 bases). This CDR3 region has 13 residues. Trimming removed 5 bases from V and 4 bases from J, with 12 bases in between. Germline V gives CDR1 MNHNS, CDR2 SASEGT. Written as DNA, the CDR3 is TGTGCCAGCAGTCCTAGGACATCGTACGAGCAGTACTTC. Its protein product is CASSPRTSYEQYF.

This clonotype was seen only a few times. The chain recombines TRBV30 with TRBJ1-1; the D is unclear. In germline, CDR1 is GTSNPN, CDR2 SVGIG (reference sequence). This CDR3 comprises 13 residues. Trimming removed 8 bases at V and 2 bases at J, with 15 bases between. The DNA of the CDR3 is TGTGCCCGTCGGTCTGGGAGTAACACTGAAGCTTTCTTT. It translates to CARRSGSNTEAFF.

The table lists this clonotype with a count of one. This sequence joins TRBV19 and TRBJ1-5; TRBD1 matches 7 bases. V dropped 8 bases and J dropped 0; count of bases not matched to a gene: 4. CDR3 size: 14 residues. CDR1 is LNHDA, CDR2 SQIVND, per germline (reference sequence). The CDR3 DNA reads as TGTGCCAGTGCGGACAGGATTAGCAATCAGCCCCAGCATTTT. Amino acid sequence: CASADRISNQPQHF.

The chain employs TRBV11-2 and TRBJ2-2, with 8 nucleotides matching TRBD1. The V segment lost 2 bases and the J segment 3 bases; nucleotides outside the gene matches: 5. CDR3 length: 16 residues. Germline-derived CDR1 and CDR2 are SGHAT and FQNNGV. The CDR3 loop is CASSLLQGADTGELFF. The CDR3 DNA reads TGTGCCAGCAGCTTACTGCAGGGGGCGGACACCGGGGAGCTGTTTTTT.

The rearrangement joins TRBV2 to TRBJ1-5; D not certain. In germline, CDR1 is SNHLY, CDR2 FYNNEI. Trimming took 3 bases from V and 11 from J, leaving 8 bases between them. The CDR3 is 11 residues long. CDR3: CASSEKVTQHF. The DNA for the CDR3 is TGTGCCAGCAGTGAGAAGGTTACCCAGCATTTT.

This chain joins TRBV12-3 or TRBV12-4 and TRBJ1-2, with TRBD1 matching 7 bases. V lost 6 bases, J lost 5 bases, and 9 bases stayed unmatched. The CDR3 covers 14 residues. DNA of the CDR3: TGTGCCAGCAGCTCTGACCGGGACAGATATGGCTACACCTTC. It specifies CASSSDRDRYGYTF.

V and J are TRBV2 and TRBJ2-7; D possibly uses TRBD1 or TRBD2 (5 bases each). The CDR3 is made up of 15 amino acids. V lost 6 bases to trimming and J lost 1 base, with 16 bases between them. Per germline, CDR1 SNHLY and CDR2 FYNNEI. CDR3 bases: TGTGCCAGCAGGGACGGGACGGTCCTTTCCTACGAGCAGTACTTC. Its protein product is CASRDGTVLSYEQYF.

This chain connects TRBV5-4 to TRBJ2-1, with TRBD1 identical over 9 bases. Per the germline V gene, CDR1 is SGHNT and CDR2 is YYREEE (reference sequence). The V gene end was trimmed by 3 bases and the J gene end by 5 bases; junction bases not matched to a gene: 18. The CDR3 consists of 19 residues. The CDR3 is CASSSEINTGTGSHNEQFF. The CDR3 bases are TGTGCCAGCAGCTCCGAAATAAACACCGGGACAGGGTCCCACAATGAGCAGTTCTTC.

This chain uses TRBV20-1 with TRBJ2-1, with 10 nucleotides matching TRBD2. The V gene's germline CDR1 is DFQATT and CDR2 SNEGSKA (reference sequence). The trim removed 3 bases at V and 0 bases at J, leaving 8 bases unmatched. This CDR3 has 17 amino acids. CDR3 residues: CSARVPPSGGSYNEQFF. CDR3 nucleotide sequence: TGCAGTGCTAGGGTCCCCCCTAGCGGGGGCTCCTACAATGAGCAGTTCTTC.

The V gene is TRBV30, the J gene TRBJ1-5, with D hard to call. CDR3 length equals 13 residues. V lost 2 bases to trimming and J lost 1 base, with 6 bases between them. CDR1 is GTSNPN, CDR2 SVGIG, per germline (reference sequence). Here the CDR3 DNA reads TGTGCCTGGAGTCTACGAAGCAATCAGCCCCAGCATTTT. Protein sequence: CAWSLRSNQPQHF.

CDR3 region: CANSKCEGRNTGELFF. CDR3 bases: TGTGCCAACAGCAAATGTGAGGGGCGGAACACCGGGGAGCTGTTTTTT. The J gene is TRBJ2-2, the V gene TRBV21-1; the DNA was not used to check the table's D call, TRBD1. TRBV21-1 is reported as a pseudogene. This CDR3 has 16 residues.

The CDR3 reads CAWSVERDYGYTF. CDR3 DNA: TGTGCCTGGAGTGTAGAAAGGGACTATGGCTACACCTTC. The gene calls are TRBV30 and TRBJ1-2, with D hard to call. The CDR3 spans 13 residues. Germline V CDR1 and CDR2: GTSNPN, SVGIG (reference sequence). Trimming took 0 bases from V and 3 from J, leaving 8 bases between them. The full variable domain, its missing parts supplied by reference TRBV30 and TRBJ1-2, is SQTIHQWPATLVQPVGSPLSLECTVEGTSNPNLYWYRQAAGRGLQLLFYSVGIGQISSEVPQNLSASRPQDRQFILSSKKLLLSDSGFYLCAWSVERDYGYTFGSGTRLTVV.

The J gene is TRBJ2-2, the V gene TRBV10-3; D uncertain. In germline, CDR1 is ENHRY, CDR2 SYGVKD. The V end lost 4 bases, the J end lost 6 bases, and 12 bases lay between the germline ends. The CDR3 spans 14 residues. CDR3 DNA sequence: TGTGCCATCAGTGGAAGTACTATACCCGGGGAGCTGTTTTTT. This translates into CAISGSTIPGELFF.

The chain combines TRBV24-1 with TRBJ2-5; TRBD1 agrees at 9 bases. The CDR3 is made up of 15 amino acids. After removal of 3 bases from V and 5 bases from J, the junction contained 6 bases not matched to a gene. Germline CDR1 KGHDR, CDR2 SFDVKD. This CDR3 is CATSDMDRGQETQYF. The CDR3 nucleotides are TGTGCCACCAGTGATATGGACAGGGGACAGGAGACCCAGTACTTC.

The chain joins TRBV21-1 to TRBJ2-7. TRBV21-1 is a pseudogene locus. The length of the CDR3 is 11 residues. CDR3 residues: CASSPHYEQYF. As DNA, the CDR3 is TGTGCCAGCAGCCCACACTACGAGCAGTACTTC.

The genes are TRBV19 and TRBJ1-5; D possibly corresponds to TRBD1 (5 bases). This CDR3 is built from 12 residues. V shed 9 bases and J shed 10 bases, with 16 bases lying between them. CDR1 and CDR2 from the germline V gene are LNHDA and SQIVND (reference sequence). The CDR3 nucleotides are TGTGCCAGCCAAAAAGAGACAGCCCCCCAGCATTTT. Translated: CASQKETAPQHF.

The genes are TRBV6-5 and TRBJ2-7; 10 nucleotides agree with TRBD2. The junction had 3 bases not matched to a gene; V was cut back by 4 bases and J by 6 bases. Per germline, CDR1 MNHEY and CDR2 SVGAGI. The length of the CDR3 is 13 residues. CDR3 residues: CASSSSGGGEQYF. CDR3 nucleotides: TGTGCCAGCAGTTCTAGCGGGGGAGGCGAGCAGTACTTC.

The chain couples TRBV19 to TRBJ1-4; no firm D call. With 3 bases removed from V and 8 bases from J, the gap between germline ends came to 19 bases. The CDR3 covers 16 residues. Germline assignment: CDR1 LNHDA and CDR2 SQIVND (reference sequence). CDR3 in DNA: TGTGCCAGTAGTATCGTGGCCCAGATGTGGTACGAAAAACTGTTTTTT. This gives the protein CASSIVAQMWYEKLFF.

The chain has TRBV11-3 and TRBJ1-1, with D perhaps matching TRBD1 (5 bases). Germline CDR1 and CDR2: SGHNT and YENEEA. With 1 base removed from V and 8 bases from J, the gap between germline ends came to 20 bases. The CDR3 runs to 16 residues. The CDR3 protein is CASSLGWGGDGSEAFF. CDR3 nucleotide sequence: TGTGCCAGCAGCTTAGGATGGGGAGGGGACGGATCAGAAGCTTTCTTT.

The V call is TRBV7-3, the J call TRBJ2-1, with 9 bases that match TRBD2. Per the germline V gene, CDR1 is SGHTA and CDR2 is FQGTGA. This CDR3 is 14 amino acids long. Losses at the gene ends were 5 bases for V and 5 bases for J; bases not matched to a gene: 4. DNA of the CDR3: TGTGCCAGCAGCCTAGCGGGGCGGAACAATGAGCAGTTCTTC. Its translation is CASSLAGRNNEQFF. The full variable domain, in which reference TRBV7-3 and TRBJ2-1 provide the parts outside the CDR3, is GAGVSQTPSNKVTEKGKYVELRCDPISGHTALYWYRQSLGQGPEFLIYFQGTGAADDSGLPNDRFFAVRPEGSVSTLKIQRTERGDSAVYLCASSLAGRNNEQFFGPGTRLTVL.

V usage is TRBV20-1 and J usage is TRBJ2-4; 8 bases fit TRBD1. The germline gives CDR1 DFQATT, CDR2 SNEGSKA (reference sequence). Unmatched junction bases numbered 7, after V lost 6 bases and J lost 0 bases. This CDR3 contains 15 residues. As DNA, the CDR3 is TGCAGTGCCCCGGACAGGGCCCTAGCCAAAAACATTCAGTACTTC. This translates into CSAPDRALAKNIQYF.